The 27 T cell receptor beta chains reported below all come from one sample, sequenced in a study of blood T cell repertoires in COVID-19. Profiled with immunoSEQ multiplex PCR; TCRdb holds only in-frame clones, not every one. The repertoire holds 300,000 to 350,000 clones, with 65% to 85% as singletons. Material for sequencing was peripheral blood. These TCRs come from a man between 25 and 39 years old with active or convalescent COVID-19.

J is TRBJ2-3 and V is TRBV4-2; TRBD2 matches 8 bases. V shed 0 bases, J shed 6 bases, and the junction held 8 bases outside the gene matches. Germline V lookup: CDR1 LGHNA, CDR2 YNFKEQ. The CDR3 extends over 16 amino acids. The CDR3 region has the DNA TGTGCCAGCAGCCAAGATCAAGCGGGGGCGGCGGATACGCAGTATTTT. Its protein product is CASSQDQAGAADTQYF.

The chain recombines TRBV5-1 with TRBJ2-2; TRBD1 might be the D (5 bases). The CDR3 loop spans 16 amino acids. Germline assignment: CDR1 SGHRS and CDR2 YFSETQ. The germline V and J ends were trimmed by 4 bases and 5 bases, with 18 bases remaining between them. In DNA form, the CDR3 reads TGCGCCAGCAGCCCAACTAACGGACAAACAACCGGGGAGCTGTTTTTT. This sequence encodes CASSPTNGQTTGELFF.

The V call is TRBV27, the J call TRBJ2-3; 9 bases are shared with TRBD2. CDR3 length: 19 residues. J was trimmed by 4 bases and V by 0 bases; bases with no gene match: 14. Per the germline V gene, CDR1 is MNHEY and CDR2 is SMNVEV (reference sequence). The CDR3 spells CASSLSVPVAGVWADTQYF. The DNA of the CDR3 is TGTGCCAGCAGTTTATCAGTCCCCGTAGCGGGAGTCTGGGCAGATACGCAGTATTTT.

The chain has TRBV30 and TRBJ2-7; D may be TRBD1 (7 bases). The germline V gene encodes CDR1 GTSNPN and CDR2 SVGIG (reference sequence). The ends were cut back, 0 bases at V and 3 bases at J, with 12 bases in the middle. The CDR3 covers 14 residues. In DNA, the CDR3 is TGTGCCTGGAGTGTACGGAGGGACAGCTACGAGCAGTACTTC. This gives the protein CAWSVRRDSYEQYF.

The chain has TRBV28 and TRBJ2-7, with a tentative D call TRBD1 (6 bases). Germline V gene lookup returns CDR1 MDHEN and CDR2 SYDVKM. The CDR3 loop spans 14 amino acids. Deletions cut 4 bases from V and 3 bases from J, with 13 bases between. The DNA of the CDR3 is TGTGCCAGCAGTTCCCCGGGACACCACTACGAGCAGTACTTC. It yields the protein CASSSPGHHYEQYF.

This chain connects TRBV4-3 to TRBJ1-2, with D hard to call. CDR1 and CDR2 from the germline V gene are LGHNA and YSLEER. The length of the CDR3 is 15 residues. With 0 bases removed from V and 8 bases from J, the gap between germline ends came to 16 bases. The CDR3 DNA is TGCGCCAGCAGCCAAGATCTGCCGGGTTCTCGGGGCTACACCTTC. Translation gives CASSQDLPGSRGYTF.

The chain is built from TRBV7-3 and TRBJ2-7, with TRBD2 matching over 7 bases. The V segment lost 5 bases and the J segment 4 bases; nucleotides outside the gene matches: 8. The CDR3 covers 14 residues. Germline V gene sequence: CDR1 SGHTA, CDR2 FQGTGA. The CDR3 DNA reads TGTGCCAGCAGCGAAAACGGGGGGATGTACGAGCAGTACTTC. Encoded protein: CASSENGGMYEQYF.

This rearrangement joins TRBV6-6 to TRBJ1-4; 7 positions match TRBD1. V lost 8 bases to trimming and J lost 4 bases; unmatched junction nucleotides: 10. CDR3 length: 15 residues. CDR1 and CDR2 (germline): MNHNY, SVGAGI (reference sequence). For the CDR3, the DNA is TGTGCCAGCCATAGAGGGGGCGGTGGTAATGAAAAACTGTTTTTT. Translation gives CASHRGGGGNEKLFF.

This chain connects TRBV7-9 to TRBJ2-1; 15 bases fit TRBD2. Per the germline V gene, CDR1 is SEHNR and CDR2 is FQNEAQ (reference sequence). The V segment lost 5 bases and the J segment 0 bases; nucleotides outside the gene matches: 5. The CDR3 loop spans 18 amino acids. CDR3 DNA: TGTGCCAGCAGCACGGGACTAGCGGGGGGTAGCTCCTACAATGAGCAGTTCTTC. This codes for CASSTGLAGGSSYNEQFF.

The J gene is TRBJ2-3, the V gene TRBV6-5, with 7 bases fitting TRBD2. J lost 0 bases, V lost 6 bases, and 3 bases had no gene match. The CDR3 loop spans 14 amino acids. Germline CDR1 is MNHEY and CDR2 is SVGAGI. The CDR3 loop reads CASRPSGSTDTQYF. CDR3 nucleotide sequence: TGTGCCAGCAGGCCTAGCGGCAGCACAGATACGCAGTATTTT.

This chain links TRBV18 with TRBJ1-4; 8 nucleotides match TRBD1. The CDR3 has 13 residues. J was trimmed by 6 bases and V by 6 bases; bases with no gene match: 3. Germline CDR1 and CDR2: KGHSH and LQKENI. The chain's CDR3 is CASSAGGDEKLFF. In DNA, the CDR3 is TGTGCCAGCTCGGCAGGGGGCGATGAAAAACTGTTTTTT.

In this sample, this clone turned up a few times. The genes are TRBV7-9 and TRBJ2-1; D is possibly TRBD2 (5 bases). V was shortened by 5 bases and J by 4 bases, with 15 bases between the two germline ends. CDR1 is SEHNR, CDR2 FQNEAQ, per germline (reference sequence). The CDR3 totals 15 residues. The CDR3 DNA follows: TGTGCCAGCAGCCGATTCTCCGGGATATACAATGAGCAGTTCTTC. This gives the protein CASSRFSGIYNEQFF.

With respect to this clone: Additional DNA sequences in this sample encode the identical CDR3. The CDR3 DNA reads TGCGCCAGCAGCTTGGGACAGATTTACGAGCAGTACTTC. Translated: CASSLGQIYEQYF. The chain carries TRBV5-1 and TRBJ2-7, with TRBD1 as a possible D gene (5 bases). V gave up 0 bases and J gave up 4 bases, with 8 bases separating them. The CDR3 contains 13 residues. CDR1 and CDR2 (germline): SGHRS, YFSETQ.

J is TRBJ1-6 and V is TRBV6-5; D call uncertain. The ends were cut back, 6 bases at V and 14 bases at J, with 11 bases in the middle. CDR1 MNHEY and CDR2 SVGAGI come from the germline V gene. CDR3 length: 11 amino acids. The CDR3 coding sequence is TGTGCCAGCAGCGACCGGGAGGCCCTCCACTTT. Encoded protein: CASSDREALHF.

This rearrangement joins TRBV4-2 to TRBJ2-3; 11 bases align to TRBD2. This CDR3 comprises 16 residues. The V and J ends lost 1 base and 3 bases, in that order; junction bases with no gene match: 3. Germline CDR1 is LGHNA and CDR2 is YNFKEQ. For the CDR3, the DNA is TGTGCCAGCAGCCAAGCCCTAGCGGGAGGAACAGATACGCAGTATTTT. It is translated as CASSQALAGGTDTQYF.

V gene TRBV12-3 or TRBV12-4 combines with J gene TRBJ1-1; no clear D. The V end was cut by 6 bases, the J end by 10 bases, with 15 bases between. This CDR3 contains 12 residues. The CDR3 sequence is CASSHSNIGAFF. For the CDR3, the DNA is TGTGCCAGCAGCCACAGCAACATTGGAGCTTTCTTT.

The rearrangement joins TRBV10-3 to TRBJ1-5; 9 bases line up with TRBD1. Trimming took 6 bases from V and 6 from J; bases not matched to a gene: 6. Per the germline V gene, CDR1 is ENHRY and CDR2 is SYGVKD. CDR3 size: 14 residues. Written as DNA, the CDR3 is TGTGCCATCAGCTTAGACAGGGGGAGTCAGCCCCAGCATTTT. Amino acids: CAISLDRGSQPQHF.

J is TRBJ1-1 and V is TRBV5-6, with unresolved D. CDR3 length equals 14 residues. The germline V gene has CDR1 SGHDT and CDR2 YYEEEE. V was shortened by 1 base and J by 2 bases, with 9 bases between the two germline ends. CDR3 sequence (DNA): TGTGCCAGCAGCTTGTGGGCAGTTAACACTGAAGCTTTCTTT. Translated, it gives CASSLWAVNTEAFF.

The CDR3 reads CASSQQEYLNYGYTF. The CDR3 DNA follows: TGCGCCAGCAGCCAACAAGAGTACCTTAACTATGGCTACACCTTC. The rearrangement joins TRBV4-1 to TRBJ1-2; D is unresolved. The CDR3 totals 15 residues. The V gene lost 2 bases and the J gene lost 1 base, with 11 bases spanning the gap. CDR1 and CDR2 from the germline V gene are MGHRA and YSYEKL.

The chain joins TRBV21-1 to TRBJ2-7; the table's D call of TRBD2 was not tested on the DNA. TRBV21-1 is designated a pseudogene. This CDR3 has 14 residues. The CDR3 loop reads CAIERLAGENEQYF. CDR3 nucleotides: TGTGCCATAGAAAGACTAGCGGGAGAAAACGAGCAGTACTTC.

The V gene is TRBV11-3, the J gene TRBJ2-5, with unresolved D. The germline CDR1 and CDR2 sequences are SGHNT and YENEEA. V dropped 1 base and J dropped 5 bases, with 11 bases sitting between them. The CDR3 has 14 residues. The CDR3 sequence is CASSLVSGLETQYF. CDR3 nucleotide sequence: TGTGCCAGCAGCTTAGTATCGGGTTTGGAGACCCAGTACTTC.

The rearrangement joins TRBV5-4 to TRBJ1-2; D uncertain. Per the germline V gene, CDR1 is SGHNT and CDR2 is YYREEE (reference sequence). CDR3 length equals 13 residues. Trimming stripped 0 bases from V and 2 bases from J, with 5 bases between. As DNA, the CDR3 is TGTGCCAGCAGCTTGGGGCTCAACTATGGCTACACCTTC. Its protein product is CASSLGLNYGYTF.

The genes are TRBV14 and TRBJ2-3; D remains ambiguous. The CDR3 loop spans 14 amino acids. Germline V gene sequence: CDR1 SGHDN, CDR2 FVKESK. The V end was cut by 3 bases, the J end by 2 bases, with 9 bases between. The CDR3 DNA follows: TGTGCCAGCAGCCATGACTTTGCCACAGATACGCAGTATTTT. It codes for CASSHDFATDTQYF.

V usage is TRBV27 and J usage is TRBJ2-7; 8 positions match TRBD1. Germline values: CDR1 MNHEY, CDR2 SMNVEV (reference sequence). V trimming: 2 bases; J trimming: 0 bases; junction bases outside the gene matches: 3. CDR3 size: 15 residues. The CDR3 protein is CASSLRTGPSYEQYF. DNA of the CDR3: TGTGCCAGCAGTTTAAGGACAGGGCCCTCCTACGAGCAGTACTTC.

This chain joins TRBV5-1 and TRBJ1-1; TRBD1 aligns across 7 bases. The CDR3 extends over 15 amino acids. V lost 1 base to trimming and J lost 4 bases; unmatched junction nucleotides: 7. Germline CDR1 and CDR2: SGHRS and YFSETQ. CDR3 residues: CASSLRQGRGTEAFF. The CDR3 region has the DNA TGCGCCAGCAGCTTGCGACAGGGCCGGGGCACTGAAGCTTTCTTT.

The chain employs TRBV5-1 and TRBJ2-1, with TRBD2 as a possible D gene (7 bases). Between the trimmed V and J ends, which lost 7 bases and 5 bases, there was a span of 25 bases. The CDR3 length is 17 residues. Looked up from germline, CDR1 is SGHRS and CDR2 is YFSETQ. The CDR3 nucleotides are TGCGCCAGCGCTCGGCCTCCGGGGGGCCCTGGAAACAATGAGCAGTTCTTC. Translation gives CASARPPGGPGNNEQFF.

The chain links TRBV4-1 to TRBJ1-6; 8 bases fit TRBD1. V was pared by 4 bases and J by 7 bases, with 6 bases of the junction left unmatched. CDR1 MGHRA and CDR2 YSYEKL come from the germline V gene. This CDR3 is built from 15 residues. The CDR3 region is CASSPGQGANSPLHF. The CDR3, as DNA: TGCGCCAGCAGCCCAGGGCAGGGGGCGAATTCACCCCTCCACTTT.